This TCR beta chain was recovered during a study of T cell clonotyping in hematopoietic cell transplantation. Findings of the study overall: Cells were unsorted, so CD4 and CD8 contributions were not separated.

Trimming cost V 6 bases and J 1 base, with 9 bases left between them. The CDR3 has 14 residues. The germline gives CDR1 MNHNS, CDR2 SASEGT. Recipients were bled about 28 days pretransplant and at posttransplant days 30, 100, 180. Notes on this clone: Its matching antigen is unknown.

Data came from immunoSEQ multiplex PCR; TCRdb stores just in-frame clones and leaves some out. The sample includes around 7,500 clones, 90% to 95% of them seen just once. The rearrangement uses TRBV6-1 and TRBJ2-2; D remains unclear. The sample in question was PBMCs, obtained 180 days after allogeneic stem cell transplant. The origin of this receptor is a female patient aged 50-59 years who had an allogeneic stem cell transplant from an unrelated donor, so the T cells may come from the graft donor. Some clones in this sample may be carry-over from other donors' samples. The CDR3 reads CASSPQLNTGELFF. The CDR3 DNA follows: TGTGCCAGCAGCCCCCAGCTGAACACCGGGGAGCTGTTTTTT.